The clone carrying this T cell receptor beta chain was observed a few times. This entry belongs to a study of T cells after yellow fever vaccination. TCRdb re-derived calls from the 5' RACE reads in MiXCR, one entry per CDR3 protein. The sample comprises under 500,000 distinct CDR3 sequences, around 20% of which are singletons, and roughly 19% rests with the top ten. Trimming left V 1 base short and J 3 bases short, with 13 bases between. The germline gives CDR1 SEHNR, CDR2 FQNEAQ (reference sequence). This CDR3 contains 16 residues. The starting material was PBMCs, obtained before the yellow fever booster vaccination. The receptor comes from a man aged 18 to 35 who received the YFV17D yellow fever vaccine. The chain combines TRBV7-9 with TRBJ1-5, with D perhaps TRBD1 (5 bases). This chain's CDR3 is CASSLEAGSFNQPQHF. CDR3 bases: TGTGCCAGCAGCTTAGAGGCAGGGTCGTTCAATCAGCCCCAGCATTTT.